This T cell receptor beta chain was sequenced during a study of T cells in Graves' hyperthyroidism and ophthalmopathy. Study-wide results and limits: For ophthalmopathy, model prediction preceded onset by a median 6.5 months.

The TCR beta CDR3 regions underwent amplification using RNA transcripts as the source. Carried out on the TCR CDR3, a first-round RT-PCR used the HTBI primer set. A single record per CDR3 protein comes from TCRdb applying MiXCR to the multiplex PCR reads. The table records about 600,000 distinct CDR3 sequences, approximately 16% of them present only once. This clonotype was counted a few times. Its antigen is unknown. Uncontrolled infection, other autoimmune disease, pregnancy or lactation excluded patients. Diagnoses were made from clinical symptoms, serum measures (thyroxine and TRAb), thyroid ultrasound and orbital computed tomography. PBMCs were sourced from more than 9 ml fresh peripheral blood. The sequenced material came from blood. This TCR derives from a woman aged 40 to 49 with Graves' ophthalmopathy.

The CDR3 region has the DNA TGTGCCACCCAGGGTTCGAACACTGAAGCTTTCTTT. It yields the protein CATQGSNTEAFF. V usage is TRBV10-3 and J usage is TRBJ1-1; a possible D gene is TRBD1 (5 bases). The CDR3 covers 12 residues. The V end was cut by 10 bases, the J end by 1 base, with 10 bases between. Germline CDR1 and CDR2: ENHRY and SYGVKD.